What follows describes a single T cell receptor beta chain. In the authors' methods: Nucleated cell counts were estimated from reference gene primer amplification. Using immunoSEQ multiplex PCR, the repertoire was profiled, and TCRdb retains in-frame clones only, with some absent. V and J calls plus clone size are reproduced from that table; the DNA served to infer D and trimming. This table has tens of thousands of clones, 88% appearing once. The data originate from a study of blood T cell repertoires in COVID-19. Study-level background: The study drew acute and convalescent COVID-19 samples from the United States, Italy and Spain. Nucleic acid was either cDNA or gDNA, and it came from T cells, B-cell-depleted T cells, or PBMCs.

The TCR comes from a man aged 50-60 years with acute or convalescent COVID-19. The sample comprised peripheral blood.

DNA of the CDR3: TGTGCCAGCAGTGAGATGGAGGGCGGGAAAGAGACCCAGTACTTC. Protein product: CASSEMEGGKETQYF. This rearrangement joins TRBV6-1 to TRBJ2-5; a possible D gene is TRBD2 (6 bases). Trimming pared 3 bases from V and 3 bases from J, leaving 14 bases between. CDR3 length: 15 residues. CDR1 and CDR2 (germline): MNHNS, SASEGT.